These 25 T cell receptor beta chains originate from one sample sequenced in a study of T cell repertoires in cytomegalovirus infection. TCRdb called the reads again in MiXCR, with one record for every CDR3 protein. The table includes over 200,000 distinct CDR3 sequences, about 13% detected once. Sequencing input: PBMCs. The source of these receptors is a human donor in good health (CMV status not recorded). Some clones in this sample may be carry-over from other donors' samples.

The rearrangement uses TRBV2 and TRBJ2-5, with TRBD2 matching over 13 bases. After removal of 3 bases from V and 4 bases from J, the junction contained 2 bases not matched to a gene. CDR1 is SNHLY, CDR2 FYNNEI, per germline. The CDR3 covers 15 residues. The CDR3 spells CASSEGLAGRETQYF. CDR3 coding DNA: TGTGCCAGCAGTGAGGGACTAGCGGGGCGAGAGACCCAGTACTTC.

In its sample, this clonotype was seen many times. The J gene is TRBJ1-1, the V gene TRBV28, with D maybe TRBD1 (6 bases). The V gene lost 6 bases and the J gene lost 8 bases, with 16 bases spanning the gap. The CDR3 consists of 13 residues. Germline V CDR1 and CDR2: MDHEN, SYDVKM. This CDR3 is CASSNTWTDEAFF. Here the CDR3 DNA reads TGTGCCAGCAGCAACACCTGGACAGACGAAGCTTTCTTT. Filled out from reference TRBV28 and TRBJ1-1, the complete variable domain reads DVKVTQSSRYLVKRTGEKVFLECVQDMDHENMFWYRQDPGLGLRLIYFSYDVKMKEKGDIPEGYSVSREKKERFSLILESASTNQTSMYLCASSNTWTDEAFFGQGTRLTVV.

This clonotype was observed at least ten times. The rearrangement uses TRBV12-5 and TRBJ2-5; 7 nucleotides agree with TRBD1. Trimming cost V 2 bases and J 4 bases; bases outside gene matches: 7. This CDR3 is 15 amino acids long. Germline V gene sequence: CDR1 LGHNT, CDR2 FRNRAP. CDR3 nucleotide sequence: TGTGCTAGTGGTTTGCCCAGGGGGAGAGGAGAGACCCAGTACTTC. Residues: CASGLPRGRGETQYF.

CDR3 sequence: CASSLKGELHEQYF. The CDR3, as DNA: TGTGCCAGCAGCTTAAAGGGGGAACTCCACGAGCAGTACTTC. This chain joins TRBV7-9 and TRBJ2-7; maybe TRBD1 (6 bases). Trimming stripped 2 bases from V and 5 bases from J, with 13 bases between. The CDR3 covers 14 residues. Germline values: CDR1 SEHNR, CDR2 FQNEAQ (reference sequence).

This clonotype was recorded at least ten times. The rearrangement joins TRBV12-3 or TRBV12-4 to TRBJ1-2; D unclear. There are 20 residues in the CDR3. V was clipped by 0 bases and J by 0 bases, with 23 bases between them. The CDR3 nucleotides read TGTGCCAGCAGTTTAGCGCCACAGAAGCAACCTCTAGAAGCTAACTATGGCTACACCTTC. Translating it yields CASSLAPQKQPLEANYGYTF.

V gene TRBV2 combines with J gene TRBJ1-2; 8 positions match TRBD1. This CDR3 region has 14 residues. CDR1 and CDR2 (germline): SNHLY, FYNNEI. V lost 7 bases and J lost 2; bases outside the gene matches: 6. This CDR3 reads CASNQDRGNYGYTF. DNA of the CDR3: TGTGCCAGCAACCAAGACAGGGGAAACTATGGCTACACCTTC.

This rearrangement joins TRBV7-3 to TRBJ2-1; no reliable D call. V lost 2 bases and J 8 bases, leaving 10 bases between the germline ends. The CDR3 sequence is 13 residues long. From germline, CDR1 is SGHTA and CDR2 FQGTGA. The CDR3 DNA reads TGTGCCAGCAGCTTATGGCCCTCGGATGAGCAGTTCTTC. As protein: CASSLWPSDEQFF.

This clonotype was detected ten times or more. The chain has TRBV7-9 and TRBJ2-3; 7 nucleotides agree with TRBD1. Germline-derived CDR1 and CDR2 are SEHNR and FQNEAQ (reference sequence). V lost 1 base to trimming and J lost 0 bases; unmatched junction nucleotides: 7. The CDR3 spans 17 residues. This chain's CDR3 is CASSLGVGTESTDTQYF. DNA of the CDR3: TGTGCCAGCAGCTTAGGCGTTGGGACAGAAAGCACAGATACGCAGTATTTT.

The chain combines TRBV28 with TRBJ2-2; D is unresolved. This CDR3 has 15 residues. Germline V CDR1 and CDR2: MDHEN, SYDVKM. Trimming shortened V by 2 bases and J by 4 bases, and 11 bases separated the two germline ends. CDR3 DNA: TGTGCCAGCAGTTTAAGGGCAGATTTCACCGGGGAGCTGTTTTTT. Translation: CASSLRADFTGELFF. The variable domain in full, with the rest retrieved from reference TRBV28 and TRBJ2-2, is DVKVTQSSRYLVKRTGEKVFLECVQDMDHENMFWYRQDPGLGLRLIYFSYDVKMKEKGDIPEGYSVSREKKERFSLILESASTNQTSMYLCASSLRADFTGELFFGEGSRLTVL.

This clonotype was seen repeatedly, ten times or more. CDR3 nucleotide sequence: TGTGCCAGCACGGGGGTTGACACCATATATTTT. It codes for CASTGVDTIYF. The J gene is TRBJ1-3, the V gene TRBV6-5; a weak D match, TRBD1 (5 bases). This CDR3 spans 11 amino acids. Looked up from germline, CDR1 is MNHEY and CDR2 is SVGAGI. Trimming left V 7 bases short and J 8 bases short, with 9 bases between.

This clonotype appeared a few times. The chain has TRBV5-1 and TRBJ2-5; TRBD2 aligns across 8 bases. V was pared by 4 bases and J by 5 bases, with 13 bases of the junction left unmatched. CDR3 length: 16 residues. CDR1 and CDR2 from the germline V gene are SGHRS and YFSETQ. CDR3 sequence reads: CASSLNPGGAAETQYF. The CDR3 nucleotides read TGCGCCAGCAGCCTAAACCCCGGGGGGGCCGCGGAGACCCAGTACTTC.

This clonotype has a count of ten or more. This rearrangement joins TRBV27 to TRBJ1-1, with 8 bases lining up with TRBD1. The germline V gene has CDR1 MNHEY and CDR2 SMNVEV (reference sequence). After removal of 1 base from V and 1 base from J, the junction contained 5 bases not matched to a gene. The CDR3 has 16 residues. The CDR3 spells CASSLYGTGGNTEAFF. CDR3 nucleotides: TGTGCCAGCAGTTTATATGGAACAGGGGGGAACACTGAAGCTTTCTTT.

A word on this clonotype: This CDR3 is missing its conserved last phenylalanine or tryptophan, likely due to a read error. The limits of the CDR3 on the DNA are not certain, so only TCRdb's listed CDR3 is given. This CDR3 is CSANGDRPTQVGPL. The chain uses TRBV20-1 and TRBJ2-7; the DNA was not used to check the table's D call, TRBD1. The CDR3 length equals 14 residues, ends included. CDR1 is DFQATT, CDR2 SNEGSKA, per germline (reference sequence).

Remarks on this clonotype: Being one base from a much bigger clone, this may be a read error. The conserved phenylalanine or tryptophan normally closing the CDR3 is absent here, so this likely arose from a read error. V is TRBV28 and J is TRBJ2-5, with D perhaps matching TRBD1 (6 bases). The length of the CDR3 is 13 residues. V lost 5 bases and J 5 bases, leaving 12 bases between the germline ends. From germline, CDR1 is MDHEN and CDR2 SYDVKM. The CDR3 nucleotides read TGTGCCAGCAGTGAGTGGGGGCGGGAGACCCAGTACCTC. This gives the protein CASSEWGRETQYL.

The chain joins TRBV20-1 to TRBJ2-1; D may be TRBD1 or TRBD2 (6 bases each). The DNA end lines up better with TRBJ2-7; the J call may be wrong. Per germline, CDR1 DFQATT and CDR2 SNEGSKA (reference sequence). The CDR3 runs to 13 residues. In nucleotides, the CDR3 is TGCGGAGGGGGGCAGACTAGGAGGGGTGAGCAGTACTTC. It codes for CGGGQTRRGEQYF.

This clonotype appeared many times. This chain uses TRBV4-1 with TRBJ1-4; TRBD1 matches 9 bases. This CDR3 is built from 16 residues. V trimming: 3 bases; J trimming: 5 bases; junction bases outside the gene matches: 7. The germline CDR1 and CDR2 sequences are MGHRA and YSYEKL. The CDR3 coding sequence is TGCGCCAGCAGCCACGTCTGGGACAGGGACAATGAAAAACTGTTTTTT. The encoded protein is CASSHVWDRDNEKLFF.

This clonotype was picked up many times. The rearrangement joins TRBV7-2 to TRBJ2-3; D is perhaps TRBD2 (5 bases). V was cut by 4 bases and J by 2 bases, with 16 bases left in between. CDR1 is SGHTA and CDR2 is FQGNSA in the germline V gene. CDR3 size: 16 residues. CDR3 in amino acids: CASSSLGGSSTDTQYF. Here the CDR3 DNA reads TGTGCCAGCAGCTCACTGGGCGGGTCGTCCACAGATACGCAGTATTTT.

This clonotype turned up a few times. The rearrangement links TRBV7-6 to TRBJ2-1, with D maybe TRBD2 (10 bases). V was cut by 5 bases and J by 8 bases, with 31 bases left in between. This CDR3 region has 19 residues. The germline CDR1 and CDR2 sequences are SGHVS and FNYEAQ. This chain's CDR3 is CASSPTDRGPSGSFDEQFF. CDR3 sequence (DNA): TGTGCCAGCAGCCCGACGGACAGGGGACCTAGCGGGAGTTTCGATGAGCAGTTCTTC.

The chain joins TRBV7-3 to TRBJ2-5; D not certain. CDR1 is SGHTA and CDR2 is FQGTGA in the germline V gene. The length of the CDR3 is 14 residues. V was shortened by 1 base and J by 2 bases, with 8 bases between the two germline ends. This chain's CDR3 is CASSLMGRQETQYF. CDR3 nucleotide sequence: TGTGCCAGCAGCTTAATGGGCAGGCAAGAGACCCAGTACTTC. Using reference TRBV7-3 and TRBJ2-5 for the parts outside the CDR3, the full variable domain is GAGVSQTPSNKVTEKGKYVELRCDPISGHTALYWYRQSLGQGPEFLIYFQGTGAADDSGLPNDRFFAVRPEGSVSTLKIQRTERGDSAVYLCASSLMGRQETQYFGPGTRLLVL.

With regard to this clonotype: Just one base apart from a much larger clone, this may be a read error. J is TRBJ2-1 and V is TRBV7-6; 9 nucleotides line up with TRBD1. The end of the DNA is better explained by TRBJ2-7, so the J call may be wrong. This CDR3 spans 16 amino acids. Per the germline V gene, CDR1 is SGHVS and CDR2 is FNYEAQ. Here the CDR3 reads CASSLSGTGTYNEQYF. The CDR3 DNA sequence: TGTGCCAGCAGCTTAAGTGGGACAGGGACCTACAATGAGCAGTACTTC.

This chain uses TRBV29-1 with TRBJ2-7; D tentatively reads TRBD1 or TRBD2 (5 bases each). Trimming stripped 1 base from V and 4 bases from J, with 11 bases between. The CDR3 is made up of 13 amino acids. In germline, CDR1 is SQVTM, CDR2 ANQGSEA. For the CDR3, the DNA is TGCAGCGTTGAAGGCTTAGAGGGGTACGAGCAGTACTTC. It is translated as CSVEGLEGYEQYF.

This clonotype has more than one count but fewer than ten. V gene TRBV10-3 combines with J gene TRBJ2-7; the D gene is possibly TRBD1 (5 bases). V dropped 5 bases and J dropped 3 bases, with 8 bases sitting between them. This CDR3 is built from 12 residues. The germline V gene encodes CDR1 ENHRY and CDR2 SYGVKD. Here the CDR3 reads CAISFDSYEQYF. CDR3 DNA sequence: TGTGCCATCAGTTTCGACAGCTACGAGCAGTACTTC.

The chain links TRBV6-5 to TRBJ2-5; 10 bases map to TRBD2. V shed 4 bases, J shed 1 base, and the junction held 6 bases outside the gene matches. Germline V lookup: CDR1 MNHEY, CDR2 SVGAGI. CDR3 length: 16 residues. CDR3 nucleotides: TGTGCCAGCAGTTCCTACCGACTAGCGGGCCAAGAGACCCAGTACTTC. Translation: CASSSYRLAGQETQYF.

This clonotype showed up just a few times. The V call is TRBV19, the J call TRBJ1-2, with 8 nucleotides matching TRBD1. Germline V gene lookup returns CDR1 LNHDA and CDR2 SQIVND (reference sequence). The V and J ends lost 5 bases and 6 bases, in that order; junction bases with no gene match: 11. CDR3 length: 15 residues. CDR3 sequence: CASSDSGTGIHGYTF. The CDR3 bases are TGTGCCAGTAGTGACTCCGGGACAGGAATACATGGCTACACCTTC.

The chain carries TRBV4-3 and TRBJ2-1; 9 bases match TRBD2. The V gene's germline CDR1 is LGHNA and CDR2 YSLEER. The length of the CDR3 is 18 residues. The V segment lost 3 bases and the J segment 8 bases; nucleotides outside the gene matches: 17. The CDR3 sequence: CASSHPRASGTNRDEQFF. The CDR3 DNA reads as TGCGCCAGCAGCCATCCTAGAGCTAGCGGGACCAACAGGGATGAGCAGTTCTTC.